This TCR beta chain was profiled in a study of T-cell memory formation after mild COVID-19. Study observations and caveats: Cross-reactive memory seemingly joined, as some responding clones were found in pre-infection memory.

V lost 4 bases and J lost 4, with 21 bases in between. The CDR3 has 17 amino acids. The germline V gene has CDR1 SGHRS and CDR2 YFSETQ. Sample barcodes and UMIs were carried by the TCR alpha and TCR beta cDNA libraries that 5'RACE generated with constant-segment primers. In TCRdb, the 5' RACE reads were re-called with MiXCR into one record per CDR3 protein. The data show hundreds of thousands of distinct CDR3 sequences, about 15% seen once. Details on this clonotype: The antigen is undetermined.

This TCR was recovered from a man between 18 and 29 years old who had mild COVID-19 (a few samples of this study predate the infection). Cell type and time point are not known. The chain carries TRBV5-1 and TRBJ1-3; D ambiguous. Material for sequencing was PBMCs or a T cell subset sorted from them (not recorded which). DNA for the CDR3: TGCGCCAGCAGCCGGGAGTCGGCCCCGAGAGGAGGAAACACCATATATTTT. Its translation is CASSRESAPRGGNTIYF.